This passage covers 18 T cell receptor beta chains from one sample sequenced in a study of CD8+ T cells in alopecia areata. Treatment noted: oral pan-JAK inhibitor, 5-10 mg twice daily. TCR sequencing used cDNA made by reverse transcription of extracted RNA. Clones were read by immunoSEQ multiplex PCR, and TCRdb kept only the in-frame ones, dropping some. This sample has under 200,000 clones; roughly 60% occur once, and the top ten carry 14%. The sample was CD4+ T cells sorted from blood, taken at week 24, from a patient treated with tofacitinib. The receptors derive from a human donor with alopecia areata.

The chain employs TRBV15 and TRBJ2-2; perhaps D is TRBD1 or TRBD2 (5 bases each). The CDR3 totals 16 residues. The germline V and J ends were trimmed by 0 bases and 9 bases, with 17 bases remaining between them. The germline V gene encodes CDR1 LNHNV and CDR2 YYDKDF (reference sequence). The CDR3 nucleotides read TGTGCCACCAGCAGAGATGAGGGGAACATTTTCCGGGAGCTGTTTTTT. This translates into CATSRDEGNIFRELFF. The full variable domain, completed using reference TRBV15 and TRBJ2-2, is DAMVIQNPRYQVTQFGKPVTLSCSQTLNHNVMYWYQQKSSQAPKLLFHYYDKDFNNEADTPDNFQSRRPNTSFCFLDIRSPGLGDTAMYLCATSRDEGNIFRELFFGEGSRLTVL.

This clone was counted only a few times. The chain couples TRBV30 to TRBJ1-6, with D possibly TRBD1 on 5 matching bases. The V and J ends lost 3 bases and 10 bases respectively, with 13 bases between them. This CDR3 is 13 amino acids long. Germline CDR1 GTSNPN, CDR2 SVGIG (reference sequence). The CDR3 region has the DNA TGTGCCTGGAGAACCCAGGGACGATCACCCCTCCACTTT. Translating gives CAWRTQGRSPLHF.

About this clone itself: Other DNA sequences of this sample code for an identical CDR3. The V and J genes are TRBV29-1 and TRBJ2-1; TRBD2 agrees at 7 bases. The V gene's germline CDR1 is SQVTM and CDR2 ANQGSEA. This CDR3 is 12 amino acids long. V gave up 7 bases and J gave up 4 bases; unmatched junction bases: 4. The CDR3 loop reads CSGGGTYNEQFF. The CDR3 bases are TGCAGCGGGGGAGGGACTTACAATGAGCAGTTCTTC.

The chain employs TRBV7-9 and TRBJ2-5; no clear D gene. The V and J ends lost 1 base and 4 bases respectively, with 4 bases between them. Germline values: CDR1 SEHNR, CDR2 FQNEAQ (reference sequence). The CDR3 has 12 amino acids. CDR3: CASSLDGETQYF. CDR3 nucleotides: TGTGCCAGCAGCTTAGACGGAGAGACCCAGTACTTC. Variable domain in full (rest from reference TRBV7-9 and TRBJ2-5): DTGVSQNPRHKITKRGQNVTFRCDPISEHNRLYWYRQTLGQGPEFLTYFQNEAQLEKSRLLSDRFSAERPKGSFSTLEIQRTEQGDSAMYLCASSLDGETQYFGPGTRLLVL.

CDR3 protein: CASSGSTGSGEKLFF. The CDR3 DNA sequence: TGTGCCAGCAGTGGTAGCACAGGGAGCGGTGAAAAACTGTTTTTT. This chain joins TRBV25-1 and TRBJ1-4, with a weak D call TRBD1 (6 bases). Germline V gene lookup returns CDR1 MGHDK and CDR2 SYGVNS. The length of the CDR3 is 15 residues. The V end was cut by 4 bases, the J end by 7 bases, with 16 bases between.

The chain combines TRBV6-1 with TRBJ1-2; D is uncertain. The CDR3 extends over 11 amino acids. The germline gives CDR1 MNHNS, CDR2 SASEGT. With 8 bases removed from V and 6 bases from J, the gap between germline ends came to 10 bases. The DNA for the CDR3 is TGTGCCAGCGAGTGGCAGAATGGCTACACCTTC. It yields the protein CASEWQNGYTF.

The chain couples TRBV18 to TRBJ2-4, with D unresolved. Trimming removed 10 bases at V and 0 bases at J, with 13 bases between. Looked up from germline, CDR1 is KGHSH and CDR2 is LQKENI. CDR3 length equals 14 residues. CDR3 amino acids: CAIPRVLAKNIQYF. The DNA for the CDR3 is TGTGCCATCCCACGGGTTCTAGCCAAAAACATTCAGTACTTC. Full variable domain (remainder filled in from reference TRBV18 and TRBJ2-4): NAGVMQNPRHLVRRRGQEARLRCSPMKGHSHVYWYRQLPEEGLKFMVYLQKENIIDESGMPKERFSAEFPKEGPSILRIQQVVRGDSAAYFCAIPRVLAKNIQYFGAGTRLSVL.

The sample holds a few counts of this clone. This chain connects TRBV4-1 to TRBJ2-1; D tentatively fits TRBD1 or TRBD2 (5 bases each). Between the trimmed V and J ends, which lost 4 bases and 0 bases, there was a span of 10 bases. This CDR3 region has 15 residues. The germline gives CDR1 MGHRA, CDR2 YSYEKL. CDR3 sequence: CASSRDGSSYNEQFF. For the CDR3, the DNA is TGCGCCAGCAGCCGGGACGGTAGCTCCTACAATGAGCAGTTCTTC.

This clone was observed a few times. The chain employs TRBV2 and TRBJ1-2; perhaps TRBD1 as D (5 bases). The length of the CDR3 is 13 residues. Trimming took 6 bases from V and 6 from J, leaving 14 bases between them. Germline V CDR1 and CDR2: SNHLY, FYNNEI. The CDR3 here is CASSLNQGNGYTF. Written as DNA, the CDR3 is TGTGCCAGCAGCTTGAATCAGGGCAATGGCTACACCTTC.

The genes are TRBV6-5 and TRBJ1-1; the D gene is possibly TRBD1 (6 bases). Germline loops: CDR1 MNHEY, CDR2 SVGAGI. The length of the CDR3 is 13 residues. V was pared by 6 bases and J by 5 bases, with 13 bases between. The CDR3 region is CASRPNRVTEAFF. CDR3 DNA sequence: TGTGCCAGCAGGCCCAACAGGGTAACTGAAGCTTTCTTT.

The V gene is TRBV4-1, the J gene TRBJ1-2; D gene unclear. The germline V gene has CDR1 MGHRA and CDR2 YSYEKL. CDR3 length: 13 amino acids. The V and J ends lost 2 bases and 4 bases respectively, with 8 bases between them. The CDR3 DNA reads as TGCGCCAGCAGCCAATCTGGGCTCTATGGCTACACCTTC. Amino acid sequence: CASSQSGLYGYTF.

The genes are TRBV30 and TRBJ2-1, with 7 nucleotides matching TRBD1. The CDR3 length is 14 residues. Germline CDR1 is GTSNPN and CDR2 is SVGIG (reference sequence). V dropped 0 bases and J dropped 3; count of bases not matched to a gene: 2. CDR3 in amino acids: CAWSVRQGYNEQFF. The CDR3 DNA follows: TGTGCCTGGAGTGTACGACAGGGCTACAATGAGCAGTTCTTC.

The table lists this clone with a few counts. Other DNA sequences in the sample encode the same CDR3. The rearrangement uses TRBV19 and TRBJ1-2; no firm D call. CDR1 is LNHDA and CDR2 is SQIVND in the germline V gene (reference sequence). CDR3 length: 11 amino acids. Trimming stripped 6 bases from V and 2 bases from J, with 4 bases between. CDR3 nucleotide sequence: TGTGCCAGTAGGGACAACTATGGCTACACCTTC. Its protein is CASRDNYGYTF.

Note on this clone: Within the sample, other DNA sequences also encode this same CDR3. V usage is TRBV5-1 and J usage is TRBJ2-2, with unresolved D. The CDR3 extends over 12 amino acids. Trimming removed 5 bases from V and 3 bases from J, with 5 bases in between. Germline loops: CDR1 SGHRS, CDR2 YFSETQ. The CDR3 is CASSRDTGELFF. The CDR3 coding sequence is TGCGCCAGCAGTCGGGACACCGGGGAGCTGTTTTTT.

The table lists this clone with a count of one. The chain combines TRBV29-1 with TRBJ1-2; 7 positions match TRBD1. CDR1 SQVTM and CDR2 ANQGSEA come from the germline V gene. This CDR3 has 13 residues. With 6 bases clipped from V and 6 bases from J, the junction kept 10 bases outside the gene matches. CDR3 nucleotides: TGCAGCGTCGCGGACCCCGGGACAGATGGCTACACCTTC. Protein product: CSVADPGTDGYTF.

The rearrangement uses TRBV5-1 and TRBJ1-1; D call uncertain. The CDR3 contains 14 residues. V dropped 0 bases and J dropped 8 bases, with 14 bases sitting between them. Germline CDR1 and CDR2: SGHRS and YFSETQ. For the CDR3, the DNA is TGCGCCAGCAGCTTGGGCACGAACACTCAGGAAGCTTTCTTT. Residues: CASSLGTNTQEAFF.

The chain recombines TRBV5-1 with TRBJ2-5; 7 bases map to TRBD1. Germline CDR1 SGHRS, CDR2 YFSETQ. The V and J ends lost 4 bases and 1 base, in that order; junction bases with no gene match: 13. The CDR3 runs to 17 residues. CDR3 loop: CASSQPPGQATQETQYF. The CDR3 nucleotides read TGCGCCAGCAGCCAACCACCCGGACAGGCCACCCAAGAGACCCAGTACTTC. The whole variable domain, remainder taken from reference TRBV5-1 and TRBJ2-5, is KAGVTQTPRYLIKTRGQQVTLSCSPISGHRSVSWYQQTPGQGLQFLFEYFSETQRNKGNFPGRFSGRQFSNSRSEMNVSTLELGDSALYLCASSQPPGQATQETQYFGPGTRLLVL.

This clone has just a few counts. The V gene is TRBV7-9, the J gene TRBJ1-4; the D is unclear. Deletions cut 5 bases from V and 2 bases from J, with 15 bases between. There are 16 residues in the CDR3. Germline-derived CDR1 and CDR2 are SEHNR and FQNEAQ (reference sequence). The CDR3 nucleotides read TGTGCCAGCAGCCTTCAGATCACGGCGACTAATGAAAAACTGTTTTTT. Residues: CASSLQITATNEKLFF.